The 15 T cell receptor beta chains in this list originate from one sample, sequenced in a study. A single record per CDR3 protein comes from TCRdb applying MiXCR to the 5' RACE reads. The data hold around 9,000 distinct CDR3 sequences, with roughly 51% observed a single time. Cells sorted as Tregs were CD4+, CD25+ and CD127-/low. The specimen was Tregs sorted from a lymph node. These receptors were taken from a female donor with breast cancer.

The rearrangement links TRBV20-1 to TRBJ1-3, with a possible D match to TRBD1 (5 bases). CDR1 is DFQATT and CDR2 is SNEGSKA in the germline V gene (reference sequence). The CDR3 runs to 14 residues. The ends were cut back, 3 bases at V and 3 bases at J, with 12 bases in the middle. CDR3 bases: TGCAGTGCTAGGGACGGGACGCTTGGAAACACCATATATTTT. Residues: CSARDGTLGNTIYF.

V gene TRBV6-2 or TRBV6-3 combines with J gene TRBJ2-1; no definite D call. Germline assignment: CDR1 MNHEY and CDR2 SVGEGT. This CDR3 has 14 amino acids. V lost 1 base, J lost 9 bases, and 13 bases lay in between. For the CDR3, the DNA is TGTGCCAGCAGTTACTTGGCAATCGCCGGTGAGCAGTTCTTC. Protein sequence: CASSYLAIAGEQFF.

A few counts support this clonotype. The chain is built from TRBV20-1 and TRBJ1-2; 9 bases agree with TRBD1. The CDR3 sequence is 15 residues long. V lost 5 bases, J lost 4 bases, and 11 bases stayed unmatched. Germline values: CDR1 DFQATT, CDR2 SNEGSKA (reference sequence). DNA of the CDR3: TGCAGTGCTCAGGGACAGGGTGGACTATCCTATGGCTACACCTTC. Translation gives CSAQGQGGLSYGYTF.

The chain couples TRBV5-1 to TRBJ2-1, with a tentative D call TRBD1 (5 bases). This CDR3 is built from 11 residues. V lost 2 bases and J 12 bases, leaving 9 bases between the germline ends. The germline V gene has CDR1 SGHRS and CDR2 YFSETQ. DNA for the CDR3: TGCGCCAGCAGCTTACAGGACCGGCAGTTCTTC. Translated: CASSLQDRQFF.

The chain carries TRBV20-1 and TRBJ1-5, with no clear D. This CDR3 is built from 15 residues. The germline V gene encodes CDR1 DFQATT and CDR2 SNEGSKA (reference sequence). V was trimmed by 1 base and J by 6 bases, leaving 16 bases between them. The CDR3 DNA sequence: TGCAGTGCTAGAGTTGAAGTTGGGGTGGGTCAGCCCCAGCATTTT. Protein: CSARVEVGVGQPQHF.

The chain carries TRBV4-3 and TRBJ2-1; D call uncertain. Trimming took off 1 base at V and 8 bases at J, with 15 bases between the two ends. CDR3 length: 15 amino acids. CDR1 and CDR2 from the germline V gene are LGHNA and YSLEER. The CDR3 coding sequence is TGCGCCAGCAGCCAAGCATTCGGGCGCTTCCATGAGCAGTTCTTC. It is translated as CASSQAFGRFHEQFF.

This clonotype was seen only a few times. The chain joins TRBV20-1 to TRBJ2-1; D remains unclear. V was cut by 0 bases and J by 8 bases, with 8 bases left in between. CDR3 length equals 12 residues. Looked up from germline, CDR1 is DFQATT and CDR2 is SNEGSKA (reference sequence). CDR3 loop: CSARDGSDEQFF. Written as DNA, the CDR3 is TGCAGTGCTAGAGATGGCAGCGATGAGCAGTTCTTC.

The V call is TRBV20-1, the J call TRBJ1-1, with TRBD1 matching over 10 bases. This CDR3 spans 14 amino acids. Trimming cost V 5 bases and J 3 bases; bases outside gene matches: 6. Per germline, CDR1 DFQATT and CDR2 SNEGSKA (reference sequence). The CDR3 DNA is TGCAGTGCTGGCCCGGGGACAGGGGACACTGAAGCTTTCTTT. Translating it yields CSAGPGTGDTEAFF.

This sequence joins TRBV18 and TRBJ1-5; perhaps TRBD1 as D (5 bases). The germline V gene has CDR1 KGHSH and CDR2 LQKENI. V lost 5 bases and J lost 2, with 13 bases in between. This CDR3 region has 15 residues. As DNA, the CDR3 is TGTGCCAGCTCAGGGCAGGGCGACGGCAATCAGCCCCAGCATTTT. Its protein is CASSGQGDGNQPQHF.

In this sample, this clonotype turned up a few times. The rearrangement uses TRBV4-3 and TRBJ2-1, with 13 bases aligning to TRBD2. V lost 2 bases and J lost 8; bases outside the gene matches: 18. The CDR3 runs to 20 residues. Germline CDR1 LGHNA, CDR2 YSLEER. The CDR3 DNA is TGCGCCAGCAGCCAAACACTAGCGGGAGGGCCAAACGATTTTCTCTATGAGCAGTTCTTC. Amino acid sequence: CASSQTLAGGPNDFLYEQFF.

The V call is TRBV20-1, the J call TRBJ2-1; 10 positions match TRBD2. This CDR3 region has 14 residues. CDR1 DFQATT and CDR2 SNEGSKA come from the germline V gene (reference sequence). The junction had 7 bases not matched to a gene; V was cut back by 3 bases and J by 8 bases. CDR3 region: CSASSLAGAYEQFF. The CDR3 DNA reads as TGCAGTGCTAGTTCGCTAGCGGGAGCCTATGAGCAGTTCTTC.

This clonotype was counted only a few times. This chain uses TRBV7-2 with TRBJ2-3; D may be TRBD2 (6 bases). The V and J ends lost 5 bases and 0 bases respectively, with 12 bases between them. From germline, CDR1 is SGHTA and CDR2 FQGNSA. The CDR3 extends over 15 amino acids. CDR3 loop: CASSRSGTSTDTQYF. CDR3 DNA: TGTGCCAGCAGCCGTAGCGGTACTAGCACAGATACGCAGTATTTT.

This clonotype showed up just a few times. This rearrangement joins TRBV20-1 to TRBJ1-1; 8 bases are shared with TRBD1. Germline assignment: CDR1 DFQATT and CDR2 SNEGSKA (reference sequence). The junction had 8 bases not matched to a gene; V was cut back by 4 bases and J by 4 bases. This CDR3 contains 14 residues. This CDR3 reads CSANDRGSGTEAFF. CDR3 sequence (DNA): TGCAGTGCTAACGACAGGGGATCGGGCACTGAAGCTTTCTTT.

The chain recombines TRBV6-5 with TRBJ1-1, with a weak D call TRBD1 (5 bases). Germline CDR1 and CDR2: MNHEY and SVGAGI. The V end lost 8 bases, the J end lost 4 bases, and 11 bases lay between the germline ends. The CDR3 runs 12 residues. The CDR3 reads CASGDSFTEAFF. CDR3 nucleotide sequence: TGTGCCAGCGGTGACAGTTTCACTGAAGCTTTCTTT.

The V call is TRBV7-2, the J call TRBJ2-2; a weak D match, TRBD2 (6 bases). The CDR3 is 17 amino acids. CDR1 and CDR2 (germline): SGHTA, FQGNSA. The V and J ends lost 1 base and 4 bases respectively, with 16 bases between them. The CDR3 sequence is CASSLVKLAGRTGELFF. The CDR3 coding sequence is TGTGCCAGCAGCTTAGTGAAACTAGCCGGTCGCACCGGGGAGCTGTTTTTT. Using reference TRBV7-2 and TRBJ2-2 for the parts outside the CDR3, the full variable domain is GAGVSQSPSNKVTEKGKDVELRCDPISGHTALYWYRQSLGQGLEFLIYFQGNSAPDKSGLPSDRFSAERTGGSVSTLTIQRTQQEDSAVYLCASSLVKLAGRTGELFFGEGSRLTVL.